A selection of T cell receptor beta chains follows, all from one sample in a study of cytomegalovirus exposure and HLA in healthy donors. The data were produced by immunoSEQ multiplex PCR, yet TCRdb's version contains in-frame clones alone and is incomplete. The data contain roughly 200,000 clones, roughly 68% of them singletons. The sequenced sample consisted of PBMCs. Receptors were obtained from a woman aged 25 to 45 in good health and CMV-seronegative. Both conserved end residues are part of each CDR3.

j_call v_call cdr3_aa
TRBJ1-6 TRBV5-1 CASSFEGDNLGPLHF
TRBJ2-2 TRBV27 CASSPRDRATGELFF
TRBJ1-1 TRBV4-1 CASRGGTLNTEAFF
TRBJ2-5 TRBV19 CATRIVGGTQYF
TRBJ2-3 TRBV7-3 CASSLGGGTTDTQYF
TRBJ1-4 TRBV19 CASSPPGINEKLFF
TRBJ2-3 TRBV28 CASSVPVGERTQYF
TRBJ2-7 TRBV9 CASSVYTGQGYEQYF
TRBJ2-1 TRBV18 CASSPPMTGHNEQFF
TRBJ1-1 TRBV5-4 CASSATGGKTEAFF
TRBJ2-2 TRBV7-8 CASSSGTGFLNTGELFF
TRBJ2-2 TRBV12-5 CASRSANTGELFF
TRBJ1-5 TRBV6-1 CASRQGFGNQPQHF
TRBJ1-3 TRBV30 CAWSIGDSSGNTIYF
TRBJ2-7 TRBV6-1 CASSEPLGTGHSYEQYF
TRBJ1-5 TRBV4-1 CASSQDINQPQHF
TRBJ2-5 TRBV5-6 CASSLVQGSQETQYF
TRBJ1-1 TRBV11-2 CASSLDPGGTEAFF
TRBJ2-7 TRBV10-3 CAISEGVSSYEQYF
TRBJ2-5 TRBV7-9 CASSLLSWQGASMETQYF
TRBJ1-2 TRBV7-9 CSSSRGQGGGYTF
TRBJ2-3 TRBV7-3 CASSLTGSATDTQYF
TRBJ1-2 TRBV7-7 CASSPLRDRASYGYTF
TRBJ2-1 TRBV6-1 CASSEWLAGDTYNEQFF
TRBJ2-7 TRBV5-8 CASSRTPDIYYEQYF
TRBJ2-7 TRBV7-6 CASSLEVAGALYEQYF
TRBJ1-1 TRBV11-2 CASSPLRISTEAFF
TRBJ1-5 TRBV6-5 CASSPTARNQPQHF
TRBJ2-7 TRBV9 CASSVGVGEQYF
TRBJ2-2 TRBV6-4 CASSPQGNTGELFF
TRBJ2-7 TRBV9 CASSVGLGTGGYEQYF
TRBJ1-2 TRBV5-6 CASSLGDREGYGYTF
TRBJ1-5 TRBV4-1 CASSQLGTGNQPQHF
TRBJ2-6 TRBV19 CASSIYSGSGANVLTF
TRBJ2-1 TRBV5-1 CASSRQGVAFNEQFF